This T cell receptor beta chain is from a study of blood T cell repertoires in COVID-19. The wider study: COVID-19 samples collected from the United States, Italy and Spain covered acute and convalescent phases. Nucleic acid was either cDNA or gDNA, and it came from T cells, B-cell-depleted T cells, or PBMCs.

In the original analysis: Reference gene primer amplification yielded estimated nucleated cell counts. Sequenced by immunoSEQ multiplex PCR; TCRdb stores in-frame clones only, minus some. The DNA was the basis for D and trimming; V, J and clone size are from that table. The repertoire consists of about 130,000 clones, with around 88% occurring once and the leading ten covering about a tenth. This CDR3 has 19 amino acids. V shed 1 base, J shed 0 bases, and the junction held 13 bases outside the gene matches. CDR1 SGHTA and CDR2 FQGNSA come from the germline V gene. The gene calls are TRBV7-2 and TRBJ2-5, with 8 bases lining up with TRBD2. Sequenced: peripheral blood. The clonotype was recovered from a man between 45 and 60 years old with acute or convalescent COVID-19. Here the CDR3 reads CASSLGGSGTLGYQETQYF. CDR3 nucleotides: TGTGCCAGCAGCTTAGGGGGTAGCGGGACCCTAGGGTACCAAGAGACCCAGTACTTC.